The text below deals with one T cell receptor beta chain. What it binds is unknown. The repertoire was sequenced with immunoSEQ multiplex PCR; TCRdb's copy has only in-frame clones and lacks some. The table shows approximately 79,000 clones, with about 86% occurring only once. This CDR3 is 16 amino acids long. Germline lookup yields CDR1 LNHDA and CDR2 SQIVND (reference sequence). Deletions cut 3 bases from V and 0 bases from J, with 13 bases between. The data belong to a study of T cell responses to AZD1222 COVID-19 vaccine. Study observations and caveats: Of the AZD1222 recipients, only 5 to 7 were seropositive at baseline. Targets within unmutated variant regions were reportedly found for nearly half of spike-specific TCRs. Regions 160-218 and 743-854 held dominance among vaccine-associated CD4 TCRs, which spanned spike. Only after the peak T cell response were repertoires sampled.

The clonotype comes from an adult in good health. The sample was peripheral blood, taken on day 0 of AZD1222 vaccination. The chain employs TRBV19 and TRBJ2-3; D is tentatively TRBD1 or TRBD2 (6 bases each). The DNA for the CDR3 is TGTGCCAGTAGTATCCGGACGGGGGCTAGCACAGATACGCAGTATTTT. Translating it yields CASSIRTGASTDTQYF.